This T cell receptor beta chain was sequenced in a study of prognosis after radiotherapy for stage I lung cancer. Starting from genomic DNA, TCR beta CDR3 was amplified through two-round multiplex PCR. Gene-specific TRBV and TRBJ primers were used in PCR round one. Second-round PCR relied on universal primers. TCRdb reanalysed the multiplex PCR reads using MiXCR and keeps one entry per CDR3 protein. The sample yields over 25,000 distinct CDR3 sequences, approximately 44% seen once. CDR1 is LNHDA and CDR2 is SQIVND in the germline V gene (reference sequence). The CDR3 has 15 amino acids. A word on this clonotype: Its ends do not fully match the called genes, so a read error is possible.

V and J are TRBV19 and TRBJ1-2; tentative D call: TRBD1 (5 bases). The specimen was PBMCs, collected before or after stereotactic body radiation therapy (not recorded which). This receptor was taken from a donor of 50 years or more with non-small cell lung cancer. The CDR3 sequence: CSSSILNGGGFGYTF. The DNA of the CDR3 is TGTTCCAGTAGTATACTGAACGGGGGGGGTTTTGGCTACACCTTC.